These T cell receptor beta chains were read from a single sample in a study of shared clonotypes between healthy human individuals. Sequencing used immunoSEQ multiplex PCR; TCRdb keeps in-frame clones, though not all of them. The sample consists of around 600,000 clones, 97% of them appearing once. The specimen sequenced was naive CD4+ T cells sorted from blood. These receptors were taken from a woman in her 30s in good health. Both conserved end residues are part of each CDR3. Each record gives: J gene, D gene, V gene, clone size, CDR3 protein, CDR3 DNA. D genes are given only for firm matches. Some rows mark clone size as missing; the rest say once, few, many or name a class of expanded clone.

J: TRBJ2-5; D: .; V: TRBV10-3; size: .; CDR3: CAISVDGETQYF; DNA: TGTGCCATCAGTGTAGACGGGGAGACCCAGTACTTC
J: TRBJ1-5; D: .; V: TRBV19; size: .; CDR3: CASSRTPEWATAQPQHF; DNA: TGTGCCAGTAGTCGAACCCCCGAGTGGGCCACGGCCCAGCCCCAGCATTTT
J: TRBJ2-1; D: TRBD2; V: TRBV5-1; size: .; CDR3: CASSTLAGDNEQFF; DNA: TGCGCCAGCAGTACGTTAGCGGGAGACAATGAGCAGTTCTTC
J: TRBJ2-5; D: .; V: TRBV18; size: .; CDR3: CASSPQSANYNQETQYF; DNA: TGTGCCAGCTCACCACAGTCCGCAAATTACAATCAAGAGACCCAGTACTTC
J: TRBJ2-2; D: TRBD2; V: TRBV5-5; size: .; CDR3: CASSYGLAGNTGELFF; DNA: TGTGCCAGCAGTTATGGACTAGCGGGGAACACCGGGGAGCTGTTTTTT
J: TRBJ2-5; D: TRBD1; V: TRBV5-1; size: .; CDR3: CASSRDSNQETQYF; DNA: TGCGCCAGCAGCAGGGACAGTAATCAAGAGACCCAGTACTTC
J: TRBJ2-7; D: .; V: TRBV28; size: .; CDR3: CASSLLWGYEQYF; DNA: TGTGCCAGCAGTTTACTCTGGGGCTACGAGCAGTACTTC
J: TRBJ1-3; D: .; V: TRBV7-8; size: .; CDR3: CASGVSGNTIYF; DNA: TGTGCCAGCGGAGTCTCTGGAAACACCATATATTTT
J: TRBJ1-1; D: TRBD1; V: TRBV5-1; size: .; CDR3: CASSWGQGYGVTEAFF; DNA: TGCGCCAGCAGCTGGGGACAGGGGTATGGGGTCACTGAAGCTTTCTTT
J: TRBJ1-5; D: .; V: TRBV28; size: .; CDR3: CASRLSLGFRDQPQHF; DNA: TGTGCCAGCAGGCTGAGCTTAGGGTTTAGAGATCAGCCCCAGCATTTT
J: TRBJ2-3; D: TRBD2; V: TRBV4-1; size: .; CDR3: CASSQVGREEGTDTQYF; DNA: TGCGCCAGCAGCCAAGTCGGTCGGGAGGAGGGCACAGATACGCAGTATTTT
J: TRBJ2-1; D: TRBD2; V: TRBV6-1; size: .; CDR3: CASSVRPGLAGHYEQFF; DNA: TGTGCCAGCAGTGTACGACCGGGACTAGCAGGGCATTATGAGCAGTTCTTC
J: TRBJ1-2; D: .; V: TRBV2; size: once; CDR3: CAILQGSWGRDYGYTF; DNA: TGTGCCATCCTCCAAGGCTCCTGGGGGCGAGACTATGGCTACACCTTC
J: TRBJ2-2; D: .; V: TRBV30; size: .; CDR3: CAWSPPRYRVGTGELFF; DNA: TGTGCCTGGAGCCCACCCCGATACAGGGTAGGCACCGGGGAGCTGTTTTTT
J: TRBJ2-2; D: .; V: TRBV6-4; size: .; CDR3: CASSDQGMAGELFF; DNA: TGTGCCAGCAGTGACCAGGGTATGGCCGGGGAGCTGTTTTTT
J: TRBJ2-7; D: .; V: TRBV27; size: .; CDR3: CASSSFPLSYEQYF; DNA: TGTGCCAGCAGTTCGTTTCCCCTCTCCTACGAGCAGTACTTC
J: TRBJ1-1; D: .; V: TRBV19; size: .; CDR3: CASIPGTQNTEAFF; DNA: TGTGCCAGTATCCCGGGGACACAGAACACTGAAGCTTTCTTT
J: TRBJ1-1; D: .; V: TRBV28; size: .; CDR3: CASSLEVNTEAFF; DNA: TGTGCCAGCAGTTTGGAAGTGAACACTGAAGCTTTCTTT